These T cell receptor beta chains were read from a single sample in a study of blood T cell repertoires in COVID-19. Only in-frame clones appear in the TCRdb table, and some are missing; sequencing was by immunoSEQ multiplex PCR. The table lists about 200,000 clones, approximately 82% of them singletons. The sequenced material came from peripheral blood. The source of these receptors is a human donor with acute or convalescent COVID-19. The donor label of this sample is uncertain. Each CDR3 is given with its conserved first and last residue. The D gene is left open where the match is weak. Some rows mark clone size as missing; the rest say once, few, many or name a class of expanded clone.

16 TRBD2 TRBJ2-3 TRBV3-1/TRBV3-2 . CASSQDIAGRGDTQYF TGTGCCAGCAGCCAAGATATAGCGGGACGGGGAGATACGCAGTATTTT
13 . TRBJ1-2 TRBV28 . CASTSPGFSGYTF TGTGCCAGCACCTCCCCAGGGTTTAGTGGCTACACCTTC
14 . TRBJ2-5 TRBV19 few CASGGEASQETQYF TGTGCCAGTGGGGGCGAGGCATCCCAAGAGACCCAGTACTTC
14 . TRBJ2-1 TRBV11-2 . CASSLAFEGNEQFF TGTGCCAGCAGCTTGGCCTTCGAGGGAAATGAGCAGTTCTTC
15 . TRBJ2-1 TRBV7-2 few CASSLQGTQYNEQFF TGTGCCAGCAGCCTCCAGGGGACCCAATACAATGAGCAGTTCTTC
12 . TRBJ2-5 TRBV7-3 . CASSRQGGTQYF TGTGCCAGCAGCCGACAGGGAGGGACCCAGTACTTC
17 . TRBJ1-4 TRBV3-1/TRBV3-2 . CASSQPPTGITNEKLFF TGTGCCAGCAGCCAGCCCCCAACAGGGATAACTAATGAAAAACTGTTTTTT
12 . TRBJ2-7 TRBV6-5 . CATREGLDEQYF TGTGCCACGAGGGAAGGGTTAGACGAGCAGTACTTC
16 TRBD1 TRBJ1-5 TRBV5-1 . CASRGGTGGYQEPQHF TGCGCCAGCAGGGGGGGGACAGGAGGATATCAAGAGCCCCAGCATTTT
16 . TRBJ1-4 TRBV14 . CASSQDIGRSNEKLFF TGTGCCAGCAGCCAAGATATCGGCAGGTCTAATGAAAAACTGTTTTTT
18 . TRBJ1-5 TRBV6-2/TRBV6-3 few CASSYIPSQPQYRQPQHF TGTGCCAGCAGTTATATACCATCCCAACCCCAGTACCGTCAGCCCCAGCATTTT
15 TRBD2 TRBJ2-1 TRBV9 . CASSVEGSGKNEQFF TGTGCCAGCAGCGTAGAGGGTAGCGGGAAAAATGAGCAGTTCTTC
15 TRBD1 TRBJ2-7 TRBV5-4 . CASSDRDRLSYEQYF TGTGCCAGCAGCGACCGGGACAGGCTTTCCTACGAGCAGTACTTC
14 TRBD1 TRBJ1-2 TRBV7-2 once CASSPRTGLYGYTF TGTGCCAGCAGCCCTCGGACAGGGCTCTATGGCTACACCTTC
19 TRBD2 TRBJ2-1 TRBV11-2 . CASRGKGLAETSSYNEQFF TGTGCCAGCAGGGGGAAGGGACTAGCGGAGACCTCCTCCTACAATGAGCAGTTCTTC
14 . TRBJ2-7 TRBV5-1 . CASSLFQGSYEQYF TGCGCCAGCAGCTTGTTTCAGGGATCCTACGAGCAGTACTTC